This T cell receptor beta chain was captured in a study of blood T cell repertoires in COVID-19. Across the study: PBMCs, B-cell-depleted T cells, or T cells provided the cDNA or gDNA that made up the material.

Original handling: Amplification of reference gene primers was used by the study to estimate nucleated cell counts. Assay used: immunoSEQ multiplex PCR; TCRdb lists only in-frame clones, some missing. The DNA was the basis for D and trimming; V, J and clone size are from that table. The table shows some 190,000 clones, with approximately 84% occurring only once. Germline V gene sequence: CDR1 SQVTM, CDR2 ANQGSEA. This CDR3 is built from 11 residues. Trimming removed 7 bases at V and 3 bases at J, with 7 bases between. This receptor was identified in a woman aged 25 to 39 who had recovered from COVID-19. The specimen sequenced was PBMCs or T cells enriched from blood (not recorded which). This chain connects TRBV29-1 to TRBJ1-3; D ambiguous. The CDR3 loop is CSAGDGNTIYF. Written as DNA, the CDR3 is TGCAGCGCCGGTGATGGAAACACCATATATTTT.